This T cell receptor (beta chain) was recovered during a study of T cells in Graves' hyperthyroidism and ophthalmopathy. This clonotype was observed many times. TCR beta CDR3 sequences were amplified from RNA transcripts. Using the HTBI primer set, a first-round RT-PCR was run on the TCR CDR3. In TCRdb, the multiplex PCR reads were re-called with MiXCR into one record per CDR3 protein. The sample lists 300,000 to 450,000 distinct CDR3 sequences; more than 12% were seen once. The source of the PBMCs was over 8.5 ml of fresh peripheral blood. Trimming cost V 2 bases and J 14 bases, with 25 bases left between them. Germline CDR1 and CDR2: SGHTA and FQGNSA. The CDR3 runs to 16 residues.

The chain has TRBV7-2 and TRBJ2-1; D call uncertain. This TCR was recovered from a woman in her twenties or thirties with Graves' ophthalmopathy. Sequencing input: blood. The CDR3 here is CASSLFGSNEALSEFF. For the CDR3, the DNA is TGTGCCAGCAGCTTATTCGGGTCGAACGAAGCGTTAAGCGAGTTCTTC.